These 5 T cell receptor beta chains originate from one sample sequenced in a study of CD8+ T cells in alopecia areata. The treatment here: oral pan-JAK inhibitor, 5-10 mg twice daily. Isolated RNA was reverse transcribed into cDNA used as the sequencing template. Assay: immunoSEQ multiplex PCR; the TCRdb copy retains only in-frame clones and omits some. The table records around 100,000 clones, around 71% of them present only once. The sample was CD8+ T cells sorted from blood, taken between weeks 43 and 45, from a patient treated with tofacitinib. These receptors were collected from a human donor with alopecia areata.

The rearrangement uses TRBV30 and TRBJ1-1, with D possibly matching TRBD1 (5 bases). This CDR3 spans 13 amino acids. Deletions cut 7 bases from V and 4 bases from J, with 16 bases between. Germline CDR1 GTSNPN, CDR2 SVGIG (reference sequence). This CDR3 reads CASQGWRGTEAFF. The CDR3 coding sequence is TGTGCCTCCCAGGGCTGGAGGGGCACTGAAGCTTTCTTT.

The V gene is TRBV27, the J gene TRBJ2-1; 8 bases are shared with TRBD2. CDR1 MNHEY and CDR2 SMNVEV come from the germline V gene (reference sequence). The CDR3 spans 15 residues. V lost 4 bases and J lost 6; bases outside the gene matches: 8. CDR3 nucleotide sequence: TGTGCCAGCAGTTCCCCGGGCGGGGGGAGCAATGAGCAGTTCTTC. It codes for CASSSPGGGSNEQFF.

This clone was counted once. The chain joins TRBV7-9 to TRBJ2-1, with 13 bases identical to TRBD2. The length of the CDR3 is 15 residues. CDR1 SEHNR and CDR2 FQNEAQ come from the germline V gene (reference sequence). Germline trimming cut 4 bases from V and 4 bases from J; bases unmatched to any gene: 1. CDR3 coding DNA: TGTGCCAGCAGCTGGACTAGCGGGAGTTACAATGAGCAGTTCTTC. Translated, it gives CASSWTSGSYNEQFF.

This chain uses TRBV29-1 with TRBJ2-7; TRBD2 is a possible D gene (6 bases). Trimming removed 1 base at V and 2 bases at J, with 18 bases between. This CDR3 region has 16 residues. Looked up from germline, CDR1 is SQVTM and CDR2 is ANQGSEA. The CDR3 sequence: CSVEVPRDGGPYEQYF. In DNA, the CDR3 is TGCAGCGTTGAAGTACCACGAGACGGAGGGCCCTACGAGCAGTACTTC.

The V gene is TRBV29-1, the J gene TRBJ2-7; D uncertain. This CDR3 has 11 residues. Germline lookup yields CDR1 SQVTM and CDR2 ANQGSEA. Trimming took 7 bases from V and 6 from J, leaving 13 bases between them. CDR3 sequence (DNA): TGCAGCGCCAACACTGATGGCGAGCAGTACTTC. Protein sequence: CSANTDGEQYF.